Reported below is one T cell receptor beta chain. Its antigen remains unknown. Primers included in the PCR were 60 Vbeta and 13 Jbeta primers. Only in-frame clones appear in the TCRdb table, and some are missing; sequencing was by immunoSEQ multiplex PCR. In all, the sample yields about 200,000 clones. This specimen comes from a study of cytomegalovirus exposure and HLA in healthy donors. Study as a whole: Tens of millions of unique TCR sequences came from HLA-typed donors in an early release.

Germline-derived CDR1 and CDR2 are SGHTA and FQGNSA. This CDR3 has 13 amino acids. Study results and caveats: Associated with HLA alleles at 0.05 false discovery rate in a later analysis were some 18,000 TCR beta sequences. Most TCR sequences were uncommon, yet certain public TCRs appeared in many donors.

The V gene is TRBV7-2, the J gene TRBJ2-5; 7 nucleotides agree with TRBD2. The end of the DNA fits TRBJ2-7 better, so the J call may be wrong. Source material: PBMCs. The sequence came from a girl aged 2 to 9 in good health and CMV-seropositive. The CDR3 region has the DNA TGTGCCAGCAGCTTAGCGCGGGAGTACGAGCAGTACTTC. Amino acid sequence: CASSLAREYEQYF.